This T cell receptor (beta chain) was sequenced during a study of brain T cells in children with intractable seizures. TCRdb's copy holds only in-frame clones and misses some; the assay was immunoSEQ multiplex PCR. Among hundreds of thousands of clones listed, roughly 92% were seen once. The length of the CDR3 is 15 residues. Trimming stripped 4 bases from V and 1 base from J, with 11 bases between. Germline V CDR1 and CDR2: SGHNT, YENEEA. Details on this clone: Its cognate antigen is unknown.

Notes on the study in general: Only CDR3 sequence similarity suggested viral specificity, without known HCMV serostatus. Clones missing pre-surgery may reflect undersampling of that blood sample.

Sample time point: blood from clinic visit 5 months post-surgery; TSC patient then seizure free. The clonotype originates from a boy in the first two years of life with tuberous sclerosis and intractable seizures. V is TRBV11-3 and J is TRBJ2-4; D gene ambiguous. Here the sequenced sample was peripheral blood, taken 4 to 5 months after surgery. This CDR3 reads CASSSELGAKNIQYF. Here the CDR3 DNA reads TGTGCCAGCAGCTCAGAATTAGGGGCCAAAAACATTCAGTACTTC.